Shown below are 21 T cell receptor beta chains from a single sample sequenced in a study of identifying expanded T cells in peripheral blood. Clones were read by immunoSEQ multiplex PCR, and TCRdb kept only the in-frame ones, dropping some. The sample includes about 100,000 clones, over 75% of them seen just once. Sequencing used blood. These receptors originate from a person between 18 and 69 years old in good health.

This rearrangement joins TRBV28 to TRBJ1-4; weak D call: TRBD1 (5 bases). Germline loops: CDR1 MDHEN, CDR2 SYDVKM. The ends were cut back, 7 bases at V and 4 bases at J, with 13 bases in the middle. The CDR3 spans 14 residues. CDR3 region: CASTSDRYNEKLFF. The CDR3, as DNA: TGTGCCAGCACCTCCGACAGATATAATGAAAAACTGTTTTTT. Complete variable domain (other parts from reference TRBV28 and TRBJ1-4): DVKVTQSSRYLVKRTGEKVFLECVQDMDHENMFWYRQDPGLGLRLIYFSYDVKMKEKGDIPEGYSVSREKKERFSLILESASTNQTSMYLCASTSDRYNEKLFFGSGTQLSVL.

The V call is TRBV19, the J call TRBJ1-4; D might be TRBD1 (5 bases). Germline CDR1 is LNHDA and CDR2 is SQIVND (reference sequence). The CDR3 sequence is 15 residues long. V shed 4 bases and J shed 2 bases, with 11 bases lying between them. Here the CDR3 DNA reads TGTGCCAGTAGTACCTCAGGGTCCACTAATGAAAAACTGTTTTTT. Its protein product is CASSTSGSTNEKLFF.

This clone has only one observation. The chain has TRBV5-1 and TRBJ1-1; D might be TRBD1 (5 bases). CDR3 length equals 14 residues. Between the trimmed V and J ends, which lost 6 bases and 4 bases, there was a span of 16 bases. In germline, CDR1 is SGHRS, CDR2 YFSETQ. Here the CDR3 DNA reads TGCGCCAGCACCCCCCCCGCGGGGGGCACTGAAGCTTTCTTT. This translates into CASTPPAGGTEAFF.

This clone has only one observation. CDR3 residues: CASSASGTVFSGNTIYF. Written as DNA, the CDR3 is TGTGCCAGCAGCGCATCAGGGACAGTCTTCTCTGGAAACACCATATATTTT. The chain carries TRBV7-6 and TRBJ1-3; 7 bases are a match to TRBD1. The CDR3 consists of 17 residues. Germline V gene lookup returns CDR1 SGHVS and CDR2 FNYEAQ. The V and J ends lost 5 bases and 0 bases, in that order; junction bases with no gene match: 10.

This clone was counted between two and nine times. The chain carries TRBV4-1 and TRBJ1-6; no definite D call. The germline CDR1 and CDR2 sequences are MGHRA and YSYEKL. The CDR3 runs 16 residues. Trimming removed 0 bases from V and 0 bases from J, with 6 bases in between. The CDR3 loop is CASSQDDVSYNSPLHF. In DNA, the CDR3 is TGCGCCAGCAGCCAAGACGACGTCTCCTATAATTCACCCCTCCACTTT.

CDR3 in DNA: TGTGCCAGCAGTGGCGGGGATGGCTACACCTTC. It codes for CASSGGDGYTF. The chain uses TRBV2 and TRBJ1-2; D unresolved. Trimming removed 4 bases at V and 6 bases at J, with 6 bases between. The CDR3 runs to 11 residues. Germline-derived CDR1 and CDR2 are SNHLY and FYNNEI.

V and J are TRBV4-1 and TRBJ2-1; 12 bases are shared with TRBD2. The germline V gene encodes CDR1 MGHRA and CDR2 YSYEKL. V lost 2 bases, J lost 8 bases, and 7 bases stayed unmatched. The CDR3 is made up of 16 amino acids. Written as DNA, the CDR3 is TGCGCCAGCAGCCAACAACTAGCGGGAGGTGACGATGAGCAGTTCTTC. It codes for CASSQQLAGGDDEQFF.

For the CDR3, the DNA is TGTGCCAGCAGCCCACCAAATGGGGTTTCTACGGCCGAGCAGTACTTC. As protein: CASSPPNGVSTAEQYF. This rearrangement joins TRBV7-2 to TRBJ2-7; D unclear. Germline V CDR1 and CDR2: SGHTA, FQGNSA. Trimming cost V 5 bases and J 6 bases, with 23 bases left between them. The CDR3 has 16 amino acids.

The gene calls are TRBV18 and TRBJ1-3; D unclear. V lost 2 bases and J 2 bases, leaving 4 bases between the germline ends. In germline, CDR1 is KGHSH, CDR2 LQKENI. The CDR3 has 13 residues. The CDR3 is CASSPVTGNTIYF. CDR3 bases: TGTGCCAGCTCACCAGTTACTGGAAACACCATATATTTT.

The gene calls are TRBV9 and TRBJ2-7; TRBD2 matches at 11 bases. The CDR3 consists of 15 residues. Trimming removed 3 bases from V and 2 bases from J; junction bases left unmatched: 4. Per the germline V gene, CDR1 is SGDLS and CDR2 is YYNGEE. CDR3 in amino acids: CASSGGLAETYEQYF. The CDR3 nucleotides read TGTGCCAGCAGCGGGGGACTAGCGGAAACCTACGAGCAGTACTTC.

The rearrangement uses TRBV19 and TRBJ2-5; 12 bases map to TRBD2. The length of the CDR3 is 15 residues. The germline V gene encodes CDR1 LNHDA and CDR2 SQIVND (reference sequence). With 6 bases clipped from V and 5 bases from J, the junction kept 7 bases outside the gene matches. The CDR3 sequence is CASSLAGGPGETQYF. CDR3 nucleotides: TGTGCCAGTAGCCTAGCGGGGGGGCCGGGGGAGACCCAGTACTTC.

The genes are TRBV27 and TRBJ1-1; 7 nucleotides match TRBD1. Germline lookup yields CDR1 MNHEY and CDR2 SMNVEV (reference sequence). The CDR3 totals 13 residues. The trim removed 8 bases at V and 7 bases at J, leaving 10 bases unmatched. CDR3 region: CASRTGVFGEAFF. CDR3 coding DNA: TGTGCCAGCCGTACAGGGGTTTTTGGTGAAGCTTTCTTT.

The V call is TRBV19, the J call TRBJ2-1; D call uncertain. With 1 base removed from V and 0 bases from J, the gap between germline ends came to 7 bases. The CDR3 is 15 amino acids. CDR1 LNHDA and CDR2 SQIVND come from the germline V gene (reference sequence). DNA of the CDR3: TGTGCCAGTAGTATAGGCGGCGGCTCCTACAATGAGCAGTTCTTC. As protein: CASSIGGGSYNEQFF.

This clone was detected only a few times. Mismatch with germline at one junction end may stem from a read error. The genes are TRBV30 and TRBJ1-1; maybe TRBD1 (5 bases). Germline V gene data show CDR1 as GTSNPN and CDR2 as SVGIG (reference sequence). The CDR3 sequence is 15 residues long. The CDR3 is CAGRSRDLTRVEAFF. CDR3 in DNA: TGTGCCGGGAGGAGCCGGGACCTAACTCGCGTTGAAGCTTTCTTT. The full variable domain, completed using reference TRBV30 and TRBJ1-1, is SQTIHQWPATLVQPVGSPLSLECTVEGTSNPNLYWYRQAAGRGLQLLFYSVGIGQISSEVPQNLSASRPQDRQFILSSKKLLLSDSGFYLCAGRSRDLTRVEAFFGQGTRLTVV.

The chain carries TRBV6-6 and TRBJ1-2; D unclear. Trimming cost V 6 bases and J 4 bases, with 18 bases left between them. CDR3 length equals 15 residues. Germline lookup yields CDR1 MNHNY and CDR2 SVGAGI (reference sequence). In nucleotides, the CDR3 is TGTGCCAGCAGCAAACCCGGGAGGGCTACCTATGGCTACACCTTC. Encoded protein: CASSKPGRATYGYTF.

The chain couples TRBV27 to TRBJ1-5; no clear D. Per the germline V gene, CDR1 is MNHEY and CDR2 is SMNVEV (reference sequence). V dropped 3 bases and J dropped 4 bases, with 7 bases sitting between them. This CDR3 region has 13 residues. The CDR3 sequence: CASSFKWNQPQHF. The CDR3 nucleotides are TGTGCCAGCAGTTTCAAGTGGAATCAGCCCCAGCATTTT.

DNA for the CDR3: TGTGCCAGCAGCCAATGGAAAGTCCCAGATTCTAACTATGGCTACACCTTC. It translates to CASSQWKVPDSNYGYTF. The V gene is TRBV16, the J gene TRBJ1-2; D is unresolved. Deletions cut 1 base from V and 0 bases from J, with 15 bases between. Germline values: CDR1 KGHSY, CDR2 FQNENV. CDR3 size: 17 residues.

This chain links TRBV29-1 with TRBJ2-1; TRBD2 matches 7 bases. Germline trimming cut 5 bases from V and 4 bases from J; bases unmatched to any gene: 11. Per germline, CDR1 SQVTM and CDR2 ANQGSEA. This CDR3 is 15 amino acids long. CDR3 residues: CSVRRGSIEYNEQFF. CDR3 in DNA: TGCAGCGTTAGGCGGGGGTCCATTGAATACAATGAGCAGTTCTTC.

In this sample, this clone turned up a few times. CDR3 bases: TGTGCCCAGAGGGACAGGGGAAGAAACACCATATATTTT. Translated: CAQRDRGRNTIYF. The rearrangement joins TRBV30 to TRBJ1-3, with TRBD1 identical over 10 bases. Germline CDR1 is GTSNPN and CDR2 is SVGIG (reference sequence). J was trimmed by 5 bases and V by 8 bases; bases with no gene match: 6. The CDR3 sequence is 13 residues long.

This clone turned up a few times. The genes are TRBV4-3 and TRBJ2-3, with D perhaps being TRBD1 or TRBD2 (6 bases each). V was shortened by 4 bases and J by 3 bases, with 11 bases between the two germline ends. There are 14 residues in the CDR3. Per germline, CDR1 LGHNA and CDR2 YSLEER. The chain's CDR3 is CASSRQGRTDTQYF. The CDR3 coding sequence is TGCGCCAGCAGCCGTCAGGGGAGGACAGATACGCAGTATTTT.

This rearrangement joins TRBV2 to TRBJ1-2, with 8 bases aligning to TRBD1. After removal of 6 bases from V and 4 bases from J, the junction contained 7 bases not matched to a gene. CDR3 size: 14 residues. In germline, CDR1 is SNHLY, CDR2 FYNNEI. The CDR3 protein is CASSPGQGGYGYTF. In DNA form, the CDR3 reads TGTGCCAGCAGCCCCGGACAGGGAGGCTATGGCTACACCTTC.